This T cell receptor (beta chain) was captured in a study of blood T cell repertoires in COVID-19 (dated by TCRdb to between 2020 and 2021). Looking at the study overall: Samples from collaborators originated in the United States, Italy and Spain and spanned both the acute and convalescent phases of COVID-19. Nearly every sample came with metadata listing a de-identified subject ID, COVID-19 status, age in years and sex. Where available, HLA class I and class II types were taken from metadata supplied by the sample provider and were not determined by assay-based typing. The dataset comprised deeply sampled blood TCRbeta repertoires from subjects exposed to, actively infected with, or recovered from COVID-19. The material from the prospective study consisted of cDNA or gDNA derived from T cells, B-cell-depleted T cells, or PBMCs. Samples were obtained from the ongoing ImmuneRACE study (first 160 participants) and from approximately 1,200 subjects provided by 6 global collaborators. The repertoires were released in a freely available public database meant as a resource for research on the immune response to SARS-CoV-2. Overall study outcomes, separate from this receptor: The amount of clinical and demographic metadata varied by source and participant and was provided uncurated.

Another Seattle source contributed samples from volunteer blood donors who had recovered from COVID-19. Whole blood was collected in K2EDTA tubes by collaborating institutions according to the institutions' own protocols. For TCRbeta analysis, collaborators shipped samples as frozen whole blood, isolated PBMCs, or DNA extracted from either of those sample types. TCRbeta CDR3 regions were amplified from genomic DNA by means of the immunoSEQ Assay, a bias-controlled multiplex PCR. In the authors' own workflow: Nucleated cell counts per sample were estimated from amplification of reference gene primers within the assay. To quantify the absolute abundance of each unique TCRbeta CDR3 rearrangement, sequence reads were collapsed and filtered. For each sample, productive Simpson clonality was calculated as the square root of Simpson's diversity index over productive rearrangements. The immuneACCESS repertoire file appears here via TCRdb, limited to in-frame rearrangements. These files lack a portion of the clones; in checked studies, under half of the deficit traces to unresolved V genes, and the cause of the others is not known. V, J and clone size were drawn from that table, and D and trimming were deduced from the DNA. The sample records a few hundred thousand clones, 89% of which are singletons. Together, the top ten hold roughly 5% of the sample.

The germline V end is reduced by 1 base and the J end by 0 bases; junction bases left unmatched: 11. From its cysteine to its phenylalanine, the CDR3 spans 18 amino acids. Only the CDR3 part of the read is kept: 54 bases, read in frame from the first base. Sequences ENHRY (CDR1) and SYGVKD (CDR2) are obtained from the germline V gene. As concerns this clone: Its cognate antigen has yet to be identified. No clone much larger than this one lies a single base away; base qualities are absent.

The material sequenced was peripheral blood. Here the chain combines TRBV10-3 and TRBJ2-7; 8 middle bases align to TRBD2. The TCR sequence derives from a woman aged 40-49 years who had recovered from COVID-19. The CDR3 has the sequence CAISEFNSGERSSYEQYF. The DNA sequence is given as TGTGCCATCAGTGAGTTTAATAGCGGGGAACGAAGCTCCTACGAGCAGTACTTC.